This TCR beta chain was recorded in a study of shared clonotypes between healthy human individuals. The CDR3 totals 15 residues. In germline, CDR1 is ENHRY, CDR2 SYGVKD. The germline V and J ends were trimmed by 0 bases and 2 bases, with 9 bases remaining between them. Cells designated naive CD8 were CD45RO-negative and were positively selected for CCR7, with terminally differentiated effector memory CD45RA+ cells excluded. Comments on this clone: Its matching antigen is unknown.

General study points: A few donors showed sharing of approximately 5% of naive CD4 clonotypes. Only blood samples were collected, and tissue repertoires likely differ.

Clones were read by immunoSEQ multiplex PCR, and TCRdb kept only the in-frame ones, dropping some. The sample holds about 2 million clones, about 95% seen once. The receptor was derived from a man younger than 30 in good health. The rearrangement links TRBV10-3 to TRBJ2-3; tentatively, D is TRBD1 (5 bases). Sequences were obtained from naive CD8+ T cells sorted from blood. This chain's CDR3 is CAISESSGYTDTQYF. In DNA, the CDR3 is TGTGCCATCAGTGAGTCGTCAGGGTACACAGATACGCAGTATTTT.